This entry lists 25 T cell receptor beta chains sequenced from one sample in a study of CD8+CD57+ T cells in acquired aplastic anemia. The template for TCR beta VDJ and CDR3 sequence profiling was genomic DNA. TCRdb redid the calling of the reads with MiXCR, one entry per CDR3 protein. Found here are some 130,000 distinct CDR3 sequences, about 46% of them singletons; the top ten hold about 2.5%. The sample taken for sequencing was sorted CD4+, CD8+, or CD8+CD57+ T cells (not recorded which) from PBMCs. The source of these receptors is a human donor in good health, serving as a control.

This clonotype was seen a handful of times. A much larger clone sits a single nucleotide away, making a read error possible. The chain carries TRBV11-2 and TRBJ2-2, with D maybe TRBD1 (6 bases). From germline, CDR1 is SGHAT and CDR2 FQNNGV. The CDR3 has 17 amino acids. With 3 bases removed from V and 5 bases from J, the gap between germline ends came to 19 bases. This CDR3 is CASSLIRTPQGTGELFF. In nucleotides, the CDR3 is TGTGCCAGCAGCTTGATCAGGACCCCCCAGGGGACCGGGGAGCTGTTTTTT. The variable domain in full, with the rest retrieved from reference TRBV11-2 and TRBJ2-2, is EAGVAQSPRYKIIEKRQSVAFWCNPISGHATLYWYQQILGQGPKLLIQFQNNGVVDDSQLPKDRFSAERLKGVDSTLKIQPAKLEDSAVYLCASSLIRTPQGTGELFFGEGSRLTVL.

This clonotype was seen only once. The genes are TRBV7-9 and TRBJ1-5; D is unclear. The CDR3 covers 14 residues. The germline CDR1 and CDR2 sequences are SEHNR and FQNEAQ (reference sequence). V was trimmed by 5 bases and J by 7 bases, leaving 15 bases between them. The CDR3 sequence is CASSLGSSGQPQHF. DNA of the CDR3: TGTGCCAGCAGCCTGGGGTCTTCTGGGCAGCCCCAGCATTTT.

The V call is TRBV7-8, the J call TRBJ2-5; 15 bases line up with TRBD2. V shed 1 base and J 2 bases; nucleotides not matched to a gene: 5. CDR1 and CDR2 from the germline V gene are SGHVS and FQNEAQ. The CDR3 has 18 residues. The CDR3 is CASSLGTSGGGIQETQYF. CDR3 nucleotides: TGTGCCAGCAGCTTAGGGACTAGCGGGGGGGGCATACAAGAGACCCAGTACTTC. Full variable domain (rest looked up from reference TRBV7-8 and TRBJ2-5): GAGVSQSPRYKVAKRGQDVALRCDPISGHVSLFWYQQALGQGPEFLTYFQNEAQLDKSGLPSDRFFAERPEGSVSTLKIQRTQQEDSAVYLCASSLGTSGGGIQETQYFGPGTRLLVL.

The rearrangement links TRBV15 to TRBJ2-5; 9 positions match TRBD1. The germline gives CDR1 LNHNV, CDR2 YYDKDF (reference sequence). The CDR3 is made up of 15 amino acids. V gave up 5 bases and J gave up 0 bases; unmatched junction bases: 4. The CDR3 bases are TGTGCCACCAGCTCCCGGGACAGGGACCAAGAGACCCAGTACTTC. Residues: CATSSRDRDQETQYF.

The chain employs TRBV20-1 and TRBJ2-7; D remains ambiguous. This CDR3 is built from 14 residues. CDR1 is DFQATT, CDR2 SNEGSKA, per germline (reference sequence). The ends were cut back, 1 base at V and 2 bases at J, with 12 bases in the middle. The CDR3 DNA follows: TGCAGTGCTAGAGGCAGTGGGCGGCCCTACGAGCAGTACTTC. Translation: CSARGSGRPYEQYF.

This clonotype was observed a handful of times. V usage is TRBV11-2 and J usage is TRBJ1-5; D might be TRBD1 (5 bases). CDR3 length equals 17 residues. V lost 1 base and J lost 5, with 18 bases in between. The V gene's germline CDR1 is SGHAT and CDR2 FQNNGV. The CDR3: CASSLVEGLRGDQPQHF. The CDR3 region has the DNA TGTGCCAGCAGCTTAGTCGAGGGGTTAAGAGGGGATCAGCCCCAGCATTTT.

This clonotype was counted between two and nine times. A much bigger clone sits one base away, suggesting this may be a read error. The V call is TRBV6-1, the J call TRBJ2-3; D gene ambiguous. This CDR3 has 14 amino acids. The germline V gene encodes CDR1 MNHNS and CDR2 SASEGT. Trimming removed 3 bases from V and 2 bases from J, with 9 bases in between. CDR3 DNA: TGTGCCAGCAGTGACAGGTCCTCCACAGATACGCAGTATTTT. As protein: CASSDRSSTDTQYF.

V usage is TRBV7-3 and J usage is TRBJ1-5; D is uncertain. The CDR3 is 12 residues long. Germline CDR1 reads SGHTA; CDR2 reads FQGTGA. Trimming cost V 2 bases and J 10 bases, with 9 bases left between them. For the CDR3, the DNA is TGTGCCAGCAGCTTACAGGTAGGACCCCAGCATTTT. Translated, it gives CASSLQVGPQHF.

The table lists this clonotype with many counts. The rearrangement uses TRBV9 and TRBJ1-2, with a weak D call TRBD1 (6 bases). Looked up from germline, CDR1 is SGDLS and CDR2 is YYNGEE. This CDR3 is 15 amino acids long. The germline V and J ends were trimmed by 3 bases and 7 bases, with 19 bases remaining between them. CDR3: CASSGGGRAYGGYTF. DNA of the CDR3: TGTGCCAGCAGCGGTGGGGGCAGGGCGTACGGTGGCTACACCTTC.

The gene calls are TRBV12-3 or TRBV12-4 and TRBJ2-5; no firm D call. This CDR3 region has 14 residues. With 6 bases removed from V and 4 bases from J, the gap between germline ends came to 15 bases. The CDR3 DNA sequence: TGTGCCAGCAGCTCCCCCCAAGCGATAGAGACCCAGTACTTC. Its translation: CASSSPQAIETQYF.

The V and J genes are TRBV6-1 and TRBJ1-6; D ambiguous. CDR1 and CDR2 (germline): MNHNS, SASEGT. The CDR3 runs 16 residues. Deletions cut 6 bases from V and 4 bases from J, with 16 bases between. CDR3 in DNA: TGTGCCAGCAGAAGCCGGAGAATCTCTTATAATTCACCCCTCCACTTT. Its translation: CASRSRRISYNSPLHF.

This clonotype has ten or more counts. The chain carries TRBV29-1 and TRBJ1-5, with D possibly TRBD1 on 6 matching bases. The CDR3 has 14 amino acids. The germline gives CDR1 SQVTM, CDR2 ANQGSEA. Trimming removed 1 base at V and 2 bases at J, with 9 bases between. CDR3 protein: CSVEGGQGNQPQHF. Written as DNA, the CDR3 is TGCAGCGTTGAAGGGGGGCAGGGCAATCAGCCCCAGCATTTT.

The chain joins TRBV19 to TRBJ1-5, with D possibly being TRBD1 (6 bases). The CDR3 has 16 amino acids. Germline loops: CDR1 LNHDA, CDR2 SQIVND (reference sequence). Trimming left V 5 bases short and J 7 bases short, with 21 bases between. The DNA for the CDR3 is TGTGCCAGTAGTCCCTCGCGCGAAACAGGGAAGCAGCCCCAGCATTTT. This encodes CASSPSRETGKQPQHF.

As concerns this clonotype: This sequence may be a read error, since a much larger clone differs from it by one base. The V and J genes are TRBV12-3 or TRBV12-4 and TRBJ2-3; D gene ambiguous. CDR3 size: 12 residues. The CDR3 nucleotides read TGTGCCTGCAGAGGAGAGGCAGATACGCAGTATTTT. Protein product: CACRGEADTQYF.

The chain employs TRBV20-1 and TRBJ2-1; possible D gene TRBD2, 6 bases. The CDR3 length is 13 residues. The V gene's germline CDR1 is DFQATT and CDR2 SNEGSKA (reference sequence). V was pared by 3 bases and J by 6 bases, with 12 bases between. The CDR3 DNA is TGCAGTGCTAGCGGCGGGGTCGGCAATGAGCAGTTCTTC. Translated: CSASGGVGNEQFF.

This clonotype was seen at least ten times. The chain links TRBV9 to TRBJ2-2; D is perhaps TRBD2 (6 bases). Deletions cut 4 bases from V and 1 base from J, with 11 bases between. CDR3 size: 15 residues. Germline lookup yields CDR1 SGDLS and CDR2 YYNGEE. In DNA, the CDR3 is TGTGCCAGCAGCCCAGTGGGGGGGAACACCGGGGAGCTGTTTTTT. This codes for CASSPVGGNTGELFF.

In this sample, this clonotype turned up a few times. The chain's CDR3 is CAISMTSGGSAYGYTF. In nucleotides, the CDR3 is TGTGCCATCAGCATGACTAGCGGGGGGTCGGCCTATGGCTACACCTTC. The chain joins TRBV10-3 to TRBJ1-2; a weak D match, TRBD1 (5 bases). Trimming pared 6 bases from V and 4 bases from J, leaving 21 bases between. Germline V CDR1 and CDR2: ENHRY, SYGVKD. The CDR3 is 16 amino acids.

The gene calls are TRBV12-3 or TRBV12-4 and TRBJ2-3; 11 bases are shared with TRBD2. The CDR3 is 15 residues long. V was pared by 6 bases and J by 2 bases, with 4 bases of the junction left unmatched. The CDR3: CASRELAGDTDTQYF. CDR3 DNA: TGTGCCAGCAGGGAACTAGCGGGGGACACAGATACGCAGTATTTT.

This chain connects TRBV25-1 to TRBJ2-1, with 10 bases matching TRBD1. The CDR3 covers 15 residues. Germline V gene lookup returns CDR1 MGHDK and CDR2 SYGVNS. V was clipped by 3 bases and J by 8 bases; unmatched bases: 7. Here the CDR3 DNA reads TGTGCCAGCAGTGACCCGGGACAGGGGACAGATGAGCAGTTCTTC. Translation: CASSDPGQGTDEQFF. Full variable domain (outside the CDR3, taken from reference TRBV25-1 and TRBJ2-1): EADIYQTPRYLVIGTGKKITLECSQTMGHDKMYWYQQDPGMELHLIHYSYGVNSTEKGDLSSESTVSRIRTEHFPLTLESARPSHTSQYLCASSDPGQGTDEQFFGPGTRLTVL.

The sample holds many counts of this clonotype. The chain couples TRBV12-3 or TRBV12-4 to TRBJ2-7; D unclear. Trimming cost V 2 bases and J 2 bases, with 7 bases left between them. The CDR3 covers 13 residues. The CDR3 protein is CASSLRTPYEQYF. The CDR3 DNA follows: TGTGCCAGCAGTTTACGGACCCCCTACGAGCAGTACTTC.

The V gene is TRBV7-9, the J gene TRBJ2-3; no reliable D call. The ends were cut back, 1 base at V and 0 bases at J, with 8 bases in the middle. The CDR3 loop spans 15 amino acids. CDR1 SEHNR and CDR2 FQNEAQ come from the germline V gene (reference sequence). CDR3 DNA: TGTGCCAGCAGCTTAGAGTTGGAAAGCACAGATACGCAGTATTTT. It specifies CASSLELESTDTQYF.

This clonotype was counted many times. The V gene is TRBV25-1, the J gene TRBJ2-2; no definite D call. Per the germline V gene, CDR1 is MGHDK and CDR2 is SYGVNS. The CDR3 loop spans 15 amino acids. Between the trimmed V and J ends, which lost 4 bases and 4 bases, there was a span of 13 bases. In DNA form, the CDR3 reads TGTGCCAGCAGTGGTGACACGCCGTTCACCGGGGAGCTGTTTTTT. Translation: CASSGDTPFTGELFF. The whole variable domain, remainder taken from reference TRBV25-1 and TRBJ2-2, is EADIYQTPRYLVIGTGKKITLECSQTMGHDKMYWYQQDPGMELHLIHYSYGVNSTEKGDLSSESTVSRIRTEHFPLTLESARPSHTSQYLCASSGDTPFTGELFFGEGSRLTVL.

This clonotype was seen many times. The gene calls are TRBV12-3 or TRBV12-4 and TRBJ2-3, with TRBD1 identical over 7 bases. The CDR3 is 16 amino acids. V shed 6 bases, J shed 0 bases, and the junction held 9 bases outside the gene matches. The CDR3 loop is CASRPPGTASTDTQYF. In nucleotides, the CDR3 is TGTGCCAGCAGACCCCCCGGGACAGCTAGCACAGATACGCAGTATTTT.

The sample holds many counts of this clonotype. The chain carries TRBV7-9 and TRBJ1-4; D gene ambiguous. The germline V gene encodes CDR1 SEHNR and CDR2 FQNEAQ (reference sequence). CDR3 length: 17 residues. Trimming shortened V by 1 base and J by 13 bases, and 25 bases separated the two germline ends. Written as DNA, the CDR3 is TGTGCCAGCAGCTTAGACCCCAAACTCGGACGTACCGATGGACTGTTTTTT. It yields the protein CASSLDPKLGRTDGLFF.

The CDR3 loop reads CASRGQGSNYGYTF. CDR3 in DNA: TGTGCCAGTAGGGGACAGGGTAGCAACTATGGCTACACCTTC. The rearrangement joins TRBV19 to TRBJ1-2; 9 nucleotides agree with TRBD1. J lost 2 bases, V lost 6 bases, and 4 bases had no gene match. The CDR3 runs 14 residues. Per germline, CDR1 LNHDA and CDR2 SQIVND (reference sequence).